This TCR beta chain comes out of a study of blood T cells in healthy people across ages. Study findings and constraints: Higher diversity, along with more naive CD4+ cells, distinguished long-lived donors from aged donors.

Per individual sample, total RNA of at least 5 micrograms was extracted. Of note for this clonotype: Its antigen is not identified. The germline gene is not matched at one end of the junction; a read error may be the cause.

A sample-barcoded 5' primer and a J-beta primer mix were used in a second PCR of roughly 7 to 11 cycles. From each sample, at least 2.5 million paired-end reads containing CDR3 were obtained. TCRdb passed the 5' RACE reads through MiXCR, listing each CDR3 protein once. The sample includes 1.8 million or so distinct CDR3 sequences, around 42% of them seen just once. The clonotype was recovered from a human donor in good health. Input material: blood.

DNA of the CDR3: TGTACCAGCAGTTTGAGTCAGCTACGATACACCTTC. Protein sequence: CTSSLSQLRYTF. V is TRBV12-3 or TRBV12-4 and J is TRBJ1-2; unclear D gene. There are 12 residues in the CDR3.